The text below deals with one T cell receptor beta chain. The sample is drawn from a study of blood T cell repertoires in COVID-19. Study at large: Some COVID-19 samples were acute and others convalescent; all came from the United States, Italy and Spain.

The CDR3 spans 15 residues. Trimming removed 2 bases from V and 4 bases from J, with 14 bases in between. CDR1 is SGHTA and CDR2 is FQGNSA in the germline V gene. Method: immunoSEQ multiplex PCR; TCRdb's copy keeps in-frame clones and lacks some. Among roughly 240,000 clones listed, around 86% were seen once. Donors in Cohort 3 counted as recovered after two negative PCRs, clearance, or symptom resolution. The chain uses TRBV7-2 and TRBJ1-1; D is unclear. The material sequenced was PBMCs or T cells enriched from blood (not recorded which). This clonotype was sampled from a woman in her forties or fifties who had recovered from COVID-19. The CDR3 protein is CASSLSRGTATEAFF. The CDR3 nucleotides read TGTGCCAGCAGCTTATCCCGGGGAACGGCCACTGAAGCTTTCTTT.